The rows below give T cell receptor beta chains drawn from one sample of a study of T cell repertoires in cytomegalovirus infection. Via MiXCR, TCRdb re-called the reads, giving one row per CDR3 protein. Of 55,000 to 85,000 distinct CDR3 sequences listed, approximately 20% were seen once; the top ten hold roughly two thirds. Which antigens these TCRs recognize remains unknown. The sample consisted of CD8+ T cells from cultured PBMCs, taken from culture after CMV antigen stimulation. Receptors were obtained from a human donor in good health (CMV status not recorded). Some clones in this sample may be carry-over from other donors' samples. The CDR3 runs from the conserved cysteine through the conserved F or W. The D gene is left open where the match is weak. The size entry is marked missing in some rows and otherwise reads once, few, many or a size class.

clone_size	cdr3_length	j_call	v_call	d_call	cdr3_aa	cdr3_nt
few	15	TRBJ2-1	TRBV9	.	CASSVGVLAVNEQFF	TGTGCCAGCAGCGTAGGGGTCCTAGCTGTCAATGAGCAGTTCTTC
few	14	TRBJ2-7	TRBV27	TRBD1	CASSLVGQGYEQYF	TGTGCCAGCAGTTTAGTGGGACAGGGCTACGAGCAGTACTTC
few	13	TRBJ1-1	TRBV28	TRBD1	CASSLTGTTEAFF	TGTGCCAGCAGCCTGACAGGGACCACTGAAGCTTTCTTT
.	14	TRBJ1-2	TRBV7-9	.	CASSLAAGNYGYTF	TGTGCCAGCAGCTTAGCCGCAGGGAACTATGGCTACACCTTC
.	13	TRBJ2-7	TRBV6-2/TRBV6-3	TRBD2	CAGARGGSHEQYF	TGTGCCGGCGCCCGGGGGGGGTCGCACGAGCAGTACTTC
medium-sized	15	TRBJ1-2	TRBV27	TRBD1	CASSFGGGRGTGYTF	TGTGCCAGCAGTTTTGGAGGAGGCAGGGGGACCGGCTACACCTTC
.	15	TRBJ1-1	TRBV12-5	.	CASASTVTMNTEAFF	TGTGCTAGTGCCTCGACAGTGACCATGAACACTGAAGCTTTCTTT
.	14	TRBJ2-1	TRBV12-3/TRBV12-4	TRBD1	CASSYGDSYNEQFF	TGTGCCAGCAGTTACGGGGACAGCTACAATGAGCAGTTCTTC
.	11	TRBJ1-2	TRBV6-2/TRBV6-3	TRBD1	CASSYLMDRLF	TGTGCCAGCAGTTACCTGATGGACAGGCTCTTC
few	13	TRBJ1-5	TRBV7-8	.	CASSEGLGQPQHF	TGTGCCAGCAGTGAAGGGTTGGGACAGCCCCAGCATTTT
.	13	TRBJ1-2	TRBV7-9	.	CASSRGGSYGYTF	TGTGCCAGCAGCCGAGGTGGTAGCTATGGCTACACCTTC
.	12	TRBJ1-2	TRBV2	.	CASIGENYGYTF	TGTGCCAGCATAGGGGAGAACTATGGCTACACCTTC
few	17	TRBJ2-5	TRBV24-1	.	CATSDFQDIGGEETQYF	TGTGCCACCAGTGATTTCCAGGACATTGGGGGCGAAGAGACCCAGTACTTC
.	18	TRBJ2-1	TRBV7-2	TRBD1	CASSLRDRSMEFDNEQFF	TGTGCCAGCAGCCTTAGGGACAGGTCCATGGAGTTCGACAATGAGCAGTTCTTC
.	13	TRBJ2-7	TRBV7-2	.	CASSLSTTYEQYF	TGTGCCAGCAGCTTATCGACAACCTACGAGCAGTACTTC
.	15	TRBJ1-4	TRBV9	TRBD1	CASSASGTGVEKLFF	TGTGCCAGCAGCGCCTCCGGGACAGGGGTCGAAAAACTGTTTTTT
.	14	TRBJ2-7	TRBV3-1	.	CASSQETGAREQYF	TGTGCCAGCAGCCAAGAGACGGGGGCCAGAGAGCAGTACTTC
.	14	TRBJ2-7	TRBV9	.	CASSVDGLHYEQYF	TGTGCCAGCAGCGTAGACGGGTTACACTACGAGCAGTACTTC
.	15	TRBJ2-3	TRBV7-8	.	CASSAGPVWKDTQYF	TGTGCCAGCAGCGCGGGCCCCGTCTGGAAAGATACGCAGTATTTT
.	15	TRBJ2-7	TRBV7-9	TRBD1	CATQGWDRVRYEQYF	TGTGCCACCCAAGGCTGGGACAGGGTCCGGTACGAGCAGTACTTC